One and the same sample provided the 18 T cell receptor beta chains below, sequenced in a study of human T cells and chemical hapten exposure. MiXCR was run by TCRdb on the RACE reads, yielding one entry per CDR3 protein. The sample contains around 110,000 distinct CDR3 sequences, about 12% of which appear only once. Time point described: patch test 1, 2 weeks after DPC sensitization. The treatment denotes: therapeutic diphenylcyclopropenone sensitization with weekly scalp DPC. The sequencing here drew on whole blood, taken in connection with sensitization to the hapten diphenylcyclopropenone (DPC). These receptors all come from a woman aged 45-60 years with alopecia areata. Some clones in this sample may be carry-over from other donors' samples.

This clonotype was found many times. The chain employs TRBV5-1 and TRBJ2-2, with a possible D match to TRBD1 (5 bases). The CDR3 consists of 14 residues. V lost 4 bases to trimming and J lost 4 bases, with 11 bases between them. Germline loops: CDR1 SGHRS, CDR2 YFSETQ. The CDR3 sequence is CASSIQGSTGELFF. DNA for the CDR3: TGCGCCAGCAGCATTCAGGGTAGCACCGGGGAGCTGTTTTTT. Full variable domain (remainder filled in from reference TRBV5-1 and TRBJ2-2): KAGVTQTPRYLIKTRGQQVTLSCSPISGHRSVSWYQQTPGQGLQFLFEYFSETQRNKGNFPGRFSGRQFSNSRSEMNVSTLELGDSALYLCASSIQGSTGELFFGEGSRLTVL.

The V gene is TRBV18, the J gene TRBJ1-4; D is perhaps TRBD1 (5 bases). The length of the CDR3 is 16 residues. V was trimmed by 3 bases and J by 11 bases, leaving 22 bases between them. The germline gives CDR1 KGHSH, CDR2 LQKENI. The CDR3 sequence is CASSPPGLPTPGKLFF. The DNA of the CDR3 is TGTGCCAGCTCACCTCCGGGACTGCCGACCCCTGGGAAACTGTTTTTT. Full variable domain (rest looked up from reference TRBV18 and TRBJ1-4): NAGVMQNPRHLVRRRGQEARLRCSPMKGHSHVYWYRQLPEEGLKFMVYLQKENIIDESGMPKERFSAEFPKEGPSILRIQQVVRGDSAAYFCASSPPGLPTPGKLFFGSGTQLSVL.

J is TRBJ1-1 and V is TRBV2, with a possible D match to TRBD1 (6 bases). The V end lost 5 bases, the J end lost 6 bases, and 10 bases lay between the germline ends. This CDR3 comprises 12 residues. Looked up from germline, CDR1 is SNHLY and CDR2 is FYNNEI. CDR3 bases: TGTGCCAGCAGTAGGGAGGGGGCTGAAGCTTTCTTT. It specifies CASSREGAEAFF. Filled out from reference TRBV2 and TRBJ1-1, the complete variable domain reads EPEVTQTPSHQVTQMGQEVILRCVPISNHLYFYWYRQILGQKVEFLVSFYNNEISEKSEIFDDQFSVERPDGSNFTLKIRSTKLEDSAMYFCASSREGAEAFFGQGTRLTVV.

Worth noting for this clonotype: A much larger clone sits a single nucleotide away, making a read error possible. This chain joins TRBV18 and TRBJ1-1; D uncertain. CDR1 is KGHSH and CDR2 is LQKENI in the germline V gene. Trimming cost V 0 bases and J 0 bases, with 8 bases left between them. The CDR3 sequence is 15 residues long. The CDR3 DNA reads as TGTGCCAGCTCACCACCGCCAGAGATGAACACTGAAGCTTTCTTT. The encoded protein is CASSPPPEMNTEAFF.

This clonotype was detected a few times. Here the CDR3 reads CASRLTGSHEQYF. In DNA, the CDR3 is TGTGCCAGCAGACTCACAGGGTCCCACGAGCAGTACTTC. The chain links TRBV7-8 to TRBJ2-7, with a tentative D call TRBD1 (6 bases). Germline V gene sequence: CDR1 SGHVS, CDR2 FQNEAQ. The V end lost 6 bases, the J end lost 5 bases, and 14 bases lay between the germline ends. This CDR3 region has 13 residues.

This clonotype was recorded many times. The chain links TRBV28 to TRBJ1-1; TRBD1 matches 8 bases. The CDR3 consists of 13 residues. From germline, CDR1 is MDHEN and CDR2 SYDVKM. V shed 6 bases and J 2 bases; nucleotides not matched to a gene: 2. In DNA form, the CDR3 reads TGTGCCAGCAGGACAGGGGAAAACACTGAAGCTTTCTTT. Protein product: CASRTGENTEAFF.

The chain couples TRBV6-6 to TRBJ1-6; D perhaps matches TRBD1 (5 bases). The CDR3 is 15 amino acids. Germline lookup yields CDR1 MNHNY and CDR2 SVGAGI (reference sequence). Trimming removed 6 bases at V and 8 bases at J, with 17 bases between. The CDR3 here is CASSNMGGGDSPLHF. CDR3 coding DNA: TGTGCCAGCAGCAATATGGGGGGAGGGGATTCACCCCTCCACTTT.

The CDR3: CSPEQIANTGELFF. CDR3 coding DNA: TGCAGCCCAGAACAGATAGCAAACACCGGGGAGCTGTTTTTT. The chain uses TRBV29-1 and TRBJ2-2, with D unresolved. Germline CDR1 reads SQVTM; CDR2 reads ANQGSEA. V dropped 8 bases and J dropped 2 bases, with 15 bases sitting between them. This CDR3 contains 14 residues.

The chain is built from TRBV6-6 and TRBJ1-2, with D unresolved. The CDR3 extends over 12 amino acids. Trimming took 6 bases from V and 5 from J, leaving 10 bases between them. Looked up from germline, CDR1 is MNHNY and CDR2 is SVGAGI (reference sequence). The CDR3 loop is CASRDGPYGYTF. The CDR3 coding sequence is TGTGCCAGCAGGGACGGGCCTTATGGCTACACCTTC.

This clonotype occurred many times. CDR3 bases: TGCAGCGTTGAAGACTACCCCGGGACAGGGAGGTCCGAGCAGTACTTC. This codes for CSVEDYPGTGRSEQYF. V usage is TRBV29-1 and J usage is TRBJ2-7, with TRBD1 matching over 9 bases. The CDR3 covers 16 residues. Germline lookup yields CDR1 SQVTM and CDR2 ANQGSEA. V lost 0 bases, J lost 6 bases, and 12 bases stayed unmatched.

This clonotype was observed many times. The CDR3 DNA follows: TGTGCCAGCACCCTGGGGGGTGGAGATAGCAATCAGCCCCAGCATTTT. This encodes CASTLGGGDSNQPQHF. The J gene is TRBJ1-5, the V gene TRBV12-3 or TRBV12-4, with D perhaps TRBD1 (5 bases). Trimming pared 7 bases from V and 0 bases from J, leaving 16 bases between. This CDR3 comprises 16 residues.

V and J are TRBV19 and TRBJ2-2, with 7 bases that match TRBD2. Germline values: CDR1 LNHDA, CDR2 SQIVND (reference sequence). V shed 7 bases and J 6 bases; nucleotides not matched to a gene: 8. The length of the CDR3 is 14 residues. This CDR3 is CASKGLADAGELFF. Written as DNA, the CDR3 is TGTGCCAGTAAGGGGCTAGCGGACGCCGGGGAGCTGTTTTTT.

This clonotype was counted between two and nine times. This chain connects TRBV25-1 to TRBJ1-1, with a possible D match to TRBD1 (5 bases). The CDR3 runs 14 residues. V was cut by 7 bases and J by 3 bases, with 15 bases left in between. Germline CDR1 reads MGHDK; CDR2 reads SYGVNS. The chain's CDR3 is CASTHAGRDTEAFF. Here the CDR3 DNA reads TGTGCCAGCACCCATGCAGGGCGGGACACTGAAGCTTTCTTT. The full variable domain, rest sourced from reference TRBV25-1 and TRBJ1-1, is EADIYQTPRYLVIGTGKKITLECSQTMGHDKMYWYQQDPGMELHLIHYSYGVNSTEKGDLSSESTVSRIRTEHFPLTLESARPSHTSQYLCASTHAGRDTEAFFGQGTRLTVV.

The rearrangement links TRBV2 to TRBJ2-7, with 7 bases that match TRBD2. Germline V gives CDR1 SNHLY, CDR2 FYNNEI. The CDR3 is 15 amino acids. V lost 3 bases and J lost 2; bases outside the gene matches: 7. The DNA of the CDR3 is TGTGCCAGCAGTGATAAGGCTAGCGGAACCTACGAGCAGTACTTC. Its translation is CASSDKASGTYEQYF.

This clonotype showed up many times. The CDR3 DNA sequence: TGCGCCGGTTGGGAGAGGAGAGAAAAACTGTTTTTT. It translates to CAGWERREKLFF. This chain uses TRBV10-2 with TRBJ1-4; D is ambiguous. The CDR3 has 12 residues. Deletions cut 11 bases from V and 8 bases from J, with 15 bases between. Looked up from germline, CDR1 is WSHSY and CDR2 is SAAADI.

The chain joins TRBV5-1 to TRBJ1-2; 10 nucleotides line up with TRBD1. The CDR3 extends over 14 amino acids. Germline V gives CDR1 SGHRS, CDR2 YFSETQ. The V segment lost 2 bases and the J segment 4 bases; nucleotides outside the gene matches: 2. This chain's CDR3 is CASSFRDRGYGYTF. The CDR3, as DNA: TGCGCCAGCAGCTTCCGGGACAGGGGCTATGGCTACACCTTC. Complete variable domain (other parts from reference TRBV5-1 and TRBJ1-2): KAGVTQTPRYLIKTRGQQVTLSCSPISGHRSVSWYQQTPGQGLQFLFEYFSETQRNKGNFPGRFSGRQFSNSRSEMNVSTLELGDSALYLCASSFRDRGYGYTFGSGTRLTVV.

In its sample, this clonotype was seen many times. The chain employs TRBV28 and TRBJ1-1, with D uncertain. V gave up 7 bases and J gave up 0 bases, with 6 bases separating them. The CDR3 loop spans 12 amino acids. Germline assignment: CDR1 MDHEN and CDR2 SYDVKM. The CDR3 reads CASTTVNTEAFF. DNA of the CDR3: TGTGCCAGCACCACAGTGAACACTGAAGCTTTCTTT.

The chain has TRBV25-1 and TRBJ2-3; D remains ambiguous. Trimming took off 7 bases at V and 5 bases at J, with 4 bases between the two ends. This CDR3 comprises 10 residues. Germline V CDR1 and CDR2: MGHDK, SYGVNS. In DNA, the CDR3 is TGTGCCAGCATGGGAGATACGCAGTATTTT. Its protein is CASMGDTQYF.